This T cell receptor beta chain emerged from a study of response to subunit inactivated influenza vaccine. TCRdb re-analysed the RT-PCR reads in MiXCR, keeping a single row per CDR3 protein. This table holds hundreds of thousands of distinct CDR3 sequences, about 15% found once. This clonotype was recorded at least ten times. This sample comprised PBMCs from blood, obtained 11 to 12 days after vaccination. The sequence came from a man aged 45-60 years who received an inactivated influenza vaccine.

The CDR3 reads CASSLLEGQGPNTEAFF. CDR3 nucleotides: TGTGCCAGCAGTTTATTAGAGGGGCAGGGGCCCAACACTGAAGCTTTCTTT. The V call is TRBV28, the J call TRBJ1-1; D is possibly TRBD1 (6 bases). The germline V gene encodes CDR1 MDHEN and CDR2 SYDVKM. The CDR3 is 17 residues long. V gave up 1 base and J gave up 2 bases, with 17 bases separating them.